Reported below is one T cell receptor beta chain. Its specificity is not known. A much more abundant neighbour one base away suggests this may be a read error. These data are taken from a study of regulatory T cells in long-lasting Graves disease. General study points: The small sample size may have reduced accuracy. Lower TCR diversity was seen in persistent Graves' patients than in newly diagnosed ones. New patients shared fewer public clonotypes (around 970) than persistent patients did (about 3,000).

Time point noted: persistent/refractory GD, antithyroid drugs over 5 years with positive TRAb. Researchers made the TCR library from RNA that was extracted from PBMCs. Combining iRepertoire HTBI primers with Arm-PCR of CDR3 regions, the authors built TCR beta libraries. TCRdb recomputed calls from the multiplex PCR reads with MiXCR, one row per CDR3 protein. The sample lists a few hundred thousand distinct CDR3 sequences, 20% to 25% occurring once. Sample: peripheral blood mononuclear cells (PBMCs), taken when the disease was refractory, from a patient treated with antithyroid drugs. The TCR originated in a woman aged 40 to 55 with Graves disease.

DNA for the CDR3: TGTGCCAGCAGTGCTTACGAGACTATCTTAGCCAAAAACATTCAGTACTTC. As protein: CASSAYETILAKNIQYF. This chain links TRBV2 with TRBJ2-4, with D possibly TRBD2 on 5 matching bases. The germline V gene encodes CDR1 SNHLY and CDR2 FYNNEI. The CDR3 runs 17 residues. V was trimmed by 4 bases and J by 0 bases, leaving 16 bases between them.